This TCR delta chain was sequenced for a study of γδ T cells in repeated Plasmodium falciparum infection (dated by TCRdb to the early 2020s). At the level of the whole study: The natural-infection arm enrolled Malian children exposed to intense seasonal malaria transmission, compared against age and gender matched Australian children. Malian gammadelta TCR repertoires were analysed cross-sectionally during no-transmission periods and were analysed longitudinally across acute febrile malaria episodes. Four controlled human malaria infections were administered to about five malaria-naive U.S. adults over about 630 days by bites from P. falciparum NF54-infected Anopheles stephensi mosquitoes. Samples from controlled-infection subjects were taken at baseline, right before selected infections, and 21 days after each infection. The study examined how repeated Plasmodium falciparum infection shapes the human gammadelta T cell repertoire, using natural infection in Mali and controlled human malaria infection.

This clone showed up just a few times. Its antigen is not yet known. This DNA's translation differs at residue 3 from TCRdb's protein, which comes from a much larger clone; a read error is likely, and the protein shown is translated from the DNA. The library was generated by multiplex PCR. The instrument given in TCRdb is Illumina MiSeq. Both TCR gamma (TRG) and TCR delta (TRD) chains were sequenced from each sorted gammadelta T cell sample. As for how the authors treated the data: Clonotype tree plots, accumulated frequency of the top 20 clonotypes, diversity index (DI) and D75 metrics were included in the repertoire analyses. TCRdb recomputed clones from the public reads with CATT; identical DNA rows were then combined. These V and J calls are TCRdb output, not the study's own analysis. The sample table lists 53,000 or so delta-chain clones, about 1.9% of them with a count of one. The ten most abundant clones make up 24% of the sample.

On the study overall, not on this receptor specifically: The Malian cohort was drawn from a small rural village made up mostly of one ethnic group, which limits generalizability. The controlled-infection cohort was small, limiting analysis of inter-individual variability in gammadelta T cell responses.

This receptor was obtained from a pool of human donors (malaria-infected and uninfected, not separated). Sequencing was carried out using gamma-delta T cells from blood.

The CDR3 amino acid sequence is: CARDARATVGWRELIF. The nucleotide sequence is TGTGCCCGTGACGCCCGCGCCACAGTGGGCTGGAGGGAACTCATCTTT. The chain couples TRDV2 to TRDJ1; too little of a D gene remains to name it. TCRdb gives no J gene; it was assigned here by matching the DNA to germline. The CDR3 spans 16 residues, from the cysteine through the phenylalanine. Just CDR3 DNA is preserved here, 48 bases in frame from base 1. CDR1 GEAIGNYY and CDR2 EKD are derived from the germline V gene.